These 3 T cell receptor beta chains came from one sample sequenced in a study of shared clonotypes between healthy human individuals. Data came from immunoSEQ multiplex PCR; TCRdb stores just in-frame clones and leaves some out. The sample holds roughly 2.1 million clones, just over 90% seen once. The naive CD8 fraction comprised CD45RO-negative cells positively selected for CCR7 and excluded terminally differentiated effector memory CD45RA+ cells. The sample was naive CD8+ T cells from PBMCs. Receptors were obtained from a man between 18 and 29 years old in good health. Some clones in this sample may be carry-over from other donors' samples.

This clone was picked up one time. The V call is TRBV2, the J call TRBJ2-7; no definite D call. The length of the CDR3 is 12 residues. Germline-derived CDR1 and CDR2 are SNHLY and FYNNEI. Trimming removed 8 bases from V and 7 bases from J, with 15 bases in between. CDR3 loop: CASLNREPEQYF. The CDR3 nucleotides are TGTGCCAGCCTTAATCGAGAACCAGAGCAGTACTTC.

The CDR3 protein is CASSLQIVVGFPGGYTF. CDR3 nucleotide sequence: TGTGCCAGCAGCTTACAAATCGTCGTGGGGTTCCCTGGCGGCTACACCTTC. This chain links TRBV7-9 with TRBJ1-2, with D unresolved. Trimming cost V 2 bases and J 8 bases, with 24 bases left between them. The germline V gene encodes CDR1 SEHNR and CDR2 FQNEAQ (reference sequence). CDR3 size: 17 residues.

The CDR3: CSAGAPNNEQFF. CDR3 DNA: TGCAGCGCTGGGGCTCCCAACAATGAGCAGTTCTTC. The rearrangement joins TRBV29-1 to TRBJ2-1; D might be TRBD1 (5 bases). V lost 7 bases, J lost 5 bases, and 12 bases lay in between. Germline-derived CDR1 and CDR2 are SQVTM and ANQGSEA. CDR3 length equals 12 residues.